This T cell receptor (beta chain) came from a study of PD-L1 blockade in urothelial cancer. For the study at large: Atezolizumab (1,200 mg intravenously every 3 weeks) began at some point between 2013 and 2015 for patients.

The study's findings and limits: Better survival was forecast by a pretreatment blood TCR clonality below the median.

The germline CDR1 and CDR2 sequences are MNHEY and SVGAGI. The V segment lost 4 bases and the J segment 0 bases; nucleotides outside the gene matches: 4. The CDR3 extends over 15 amino acids. Method: immunoSEQ multiplex PCR; TCRdb's copy keeps in-frame clones and lacks some. The repertoire includes 20,000 to 25,000 clones, roughly 89% of them detected once, and roughly a sixth sits in the top ten. Turning to this clone: Its antigen remains unidentified.

The V call is TRBV6-5, the J call TRBJ2-7, with TRBD1 identical over 9 bases. This TCR was sampled from a woman aged 55-70 years with urothelial cancer. Sequenced material: PBMCs, taken around atezolizumab (anti-PD-L1) treatment. In DNA form, the CDR3 reads TGTGCCAGCAGTTTATCGACAGGGGGCTCCTACGAGCAGTACTTC. Translation gives CASSLSTGGSYEQYF.